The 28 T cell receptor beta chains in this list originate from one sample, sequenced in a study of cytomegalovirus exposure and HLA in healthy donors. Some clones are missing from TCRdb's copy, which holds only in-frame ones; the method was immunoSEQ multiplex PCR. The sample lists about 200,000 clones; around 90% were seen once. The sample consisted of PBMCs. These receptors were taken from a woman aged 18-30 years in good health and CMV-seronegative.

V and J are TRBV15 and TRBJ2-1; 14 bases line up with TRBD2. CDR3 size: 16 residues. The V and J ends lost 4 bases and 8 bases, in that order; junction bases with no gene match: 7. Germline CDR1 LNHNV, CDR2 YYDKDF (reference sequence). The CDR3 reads CATSTRLAGGKDEQFF. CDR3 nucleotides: TGTGCCACCAGCACCCGACTAGCGGGAGGGAAAGATGAGCAGTTCTTC.

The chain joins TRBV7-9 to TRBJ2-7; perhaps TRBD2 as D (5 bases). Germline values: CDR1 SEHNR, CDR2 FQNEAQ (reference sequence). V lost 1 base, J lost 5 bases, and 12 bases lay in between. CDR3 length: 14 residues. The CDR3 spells CASSLDGVFNEQYF. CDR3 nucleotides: TGTGCCAGCAGCTTAGACGGGGTTTTCAACGAGCAGTACTTC.

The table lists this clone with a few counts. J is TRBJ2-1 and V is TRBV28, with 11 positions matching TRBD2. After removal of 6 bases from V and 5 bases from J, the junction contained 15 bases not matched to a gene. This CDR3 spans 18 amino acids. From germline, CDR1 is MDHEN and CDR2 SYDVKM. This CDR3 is CASSLSPFLAGGNNEQFF. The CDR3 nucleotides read TGTGCCAGCAGCCTTTCTCCTTTCCTAGCGGGAGGTAACAATGAGCAGTTCTTC.

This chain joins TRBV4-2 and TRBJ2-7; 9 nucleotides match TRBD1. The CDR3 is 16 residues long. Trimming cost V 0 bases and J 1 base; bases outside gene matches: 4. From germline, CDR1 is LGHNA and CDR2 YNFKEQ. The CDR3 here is CASSQDIGTGSYEQYF. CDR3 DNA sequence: TGTGCCAGCAGCCAAGATATCGGGACAGGGTCCTACGAGCAGTACTTC.

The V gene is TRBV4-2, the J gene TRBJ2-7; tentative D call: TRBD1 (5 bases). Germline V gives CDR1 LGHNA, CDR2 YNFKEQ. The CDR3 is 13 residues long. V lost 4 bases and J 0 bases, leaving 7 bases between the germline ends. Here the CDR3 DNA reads TGTGCCAGCAGCCCCGACAGCTCCTACGAGCAGTACTTC. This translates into CASSPDSSYEQYF.

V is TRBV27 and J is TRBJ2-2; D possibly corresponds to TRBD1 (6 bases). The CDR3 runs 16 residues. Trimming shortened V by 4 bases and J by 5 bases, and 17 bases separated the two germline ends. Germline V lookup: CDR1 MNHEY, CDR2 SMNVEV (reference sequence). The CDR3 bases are TGTGCCAGCAGTTCAGGGGCCGGATTGGGGACCGGGGAGCTGTTTTTT. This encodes CASSSGAGLGTGELFF.

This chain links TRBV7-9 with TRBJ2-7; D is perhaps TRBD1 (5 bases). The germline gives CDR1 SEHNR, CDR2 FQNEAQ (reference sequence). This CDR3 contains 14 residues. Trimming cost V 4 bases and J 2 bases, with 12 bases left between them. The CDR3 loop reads CASSSLTVTYEQYF. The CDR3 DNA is TGTGCCAGCAGCTCTTTGACAGTAACCTACGAGCAGTACTTC.

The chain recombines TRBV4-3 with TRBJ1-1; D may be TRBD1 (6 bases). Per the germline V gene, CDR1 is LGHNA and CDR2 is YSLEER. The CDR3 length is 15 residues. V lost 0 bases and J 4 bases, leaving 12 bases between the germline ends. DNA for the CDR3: TGCGCCAGCAGCCAAGATGGGGGCTCTAGCACTGAAGCTTTCTTT. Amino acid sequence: CASSQDGGSSTEAFF.

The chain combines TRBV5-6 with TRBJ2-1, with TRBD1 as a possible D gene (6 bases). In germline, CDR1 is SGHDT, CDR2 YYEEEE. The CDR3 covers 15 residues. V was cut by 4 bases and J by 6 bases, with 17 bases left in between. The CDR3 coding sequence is TGTGCCAGCAGCCTAACTCATGACAGGATCAATGAGCAGTTCTTC. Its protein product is CASSLTHDRINEQFF.

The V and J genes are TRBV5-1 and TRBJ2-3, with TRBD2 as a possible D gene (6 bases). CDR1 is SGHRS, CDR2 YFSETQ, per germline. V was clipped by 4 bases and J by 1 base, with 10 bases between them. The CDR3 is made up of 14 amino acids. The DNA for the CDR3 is TGCGCCAGCAGCGCGGGACTCCGCACAGATACGCAGTATTTT. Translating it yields CASSAGLRTDTQYF.

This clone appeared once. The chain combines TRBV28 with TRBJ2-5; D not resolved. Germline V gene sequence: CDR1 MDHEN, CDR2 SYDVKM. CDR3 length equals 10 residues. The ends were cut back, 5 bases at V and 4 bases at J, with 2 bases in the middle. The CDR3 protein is CASSRETQYF. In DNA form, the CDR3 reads TGTGCCAGCAGTCGAGAGACCCAGTACTTC.

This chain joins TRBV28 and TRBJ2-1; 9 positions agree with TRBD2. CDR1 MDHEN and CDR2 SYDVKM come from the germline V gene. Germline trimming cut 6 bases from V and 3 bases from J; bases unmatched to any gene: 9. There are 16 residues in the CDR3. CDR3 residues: CASRGRLAEIYNEQFF. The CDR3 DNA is TGTGCCAGCAGGGGGAGACTAGCGGAGATCTACAATGAGCAGTTCTTC.

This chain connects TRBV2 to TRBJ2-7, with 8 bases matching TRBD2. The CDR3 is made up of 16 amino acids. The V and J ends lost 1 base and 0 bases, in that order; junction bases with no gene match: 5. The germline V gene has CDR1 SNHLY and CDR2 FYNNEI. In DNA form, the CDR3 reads TGTGCCAGCAGTGAAGGGCCAGCGGGAGTCTCCTACGAGCAGTACTTC. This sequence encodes CASSEGPAGVSYEQYF.

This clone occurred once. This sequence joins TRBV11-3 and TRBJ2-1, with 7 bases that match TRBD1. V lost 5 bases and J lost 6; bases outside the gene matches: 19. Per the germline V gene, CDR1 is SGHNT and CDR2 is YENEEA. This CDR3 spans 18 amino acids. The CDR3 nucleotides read TGTGCCAGCAGCCCTCGTCGTCTCGGGACAGTATCCCTCAATGAGCAGTTCTTC. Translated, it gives CASSPRRLGTVSLNEQFF.

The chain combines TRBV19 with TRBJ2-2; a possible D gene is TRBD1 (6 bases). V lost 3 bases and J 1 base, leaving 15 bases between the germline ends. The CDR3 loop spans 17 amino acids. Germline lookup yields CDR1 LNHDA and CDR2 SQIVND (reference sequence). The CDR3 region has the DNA TGTGCCAGTAGTATTTTTTTACCGACAGGGAACACCGGGGAGCTGTTTTTT. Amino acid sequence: CASSIFLPTGNTGELFF.

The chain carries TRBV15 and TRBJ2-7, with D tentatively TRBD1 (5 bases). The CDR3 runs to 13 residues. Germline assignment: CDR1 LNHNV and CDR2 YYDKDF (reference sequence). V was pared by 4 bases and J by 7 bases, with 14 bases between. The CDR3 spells CATSTAPQGEQYF. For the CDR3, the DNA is TGTGCCACCAGCACCGCCCCGCAGGGAGAGCAGTACTTC. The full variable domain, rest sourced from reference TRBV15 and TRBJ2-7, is DAMVIQNPRYQVTQFGKPVTLSCSQTLNHNVMYWYQQKSSQAPKLLFHYYDKDFNNEADTPDNFQSRRPNTSFCFLDIRSPGLGDTAMYLCATSTAPQGEQYFGPGTRLTVT.

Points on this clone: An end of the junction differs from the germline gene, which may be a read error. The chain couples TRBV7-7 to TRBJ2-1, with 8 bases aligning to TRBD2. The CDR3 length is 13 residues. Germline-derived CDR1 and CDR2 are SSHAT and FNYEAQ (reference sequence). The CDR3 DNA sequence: TGTGCTAGCAGCCCCGTCCTAGCGGGTGAGCAGTTCTTC. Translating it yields CASSPVLAGEQFF.

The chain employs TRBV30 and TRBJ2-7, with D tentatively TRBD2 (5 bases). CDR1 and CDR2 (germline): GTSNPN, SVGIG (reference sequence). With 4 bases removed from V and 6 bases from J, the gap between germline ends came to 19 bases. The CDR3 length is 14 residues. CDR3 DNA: TGTGCCTGGACTTTCGGGAACGCGCTATTCGAGCAGTACTTC. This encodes CAWTFGNALFEQYF.

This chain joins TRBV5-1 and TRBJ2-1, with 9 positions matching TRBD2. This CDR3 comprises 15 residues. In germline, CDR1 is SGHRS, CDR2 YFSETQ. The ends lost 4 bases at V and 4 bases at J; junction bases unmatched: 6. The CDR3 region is CASSLTSGPYNEQFF. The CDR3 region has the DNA TGCGCCAGCAGCCTTACTAGCGGGCCGTACAATGAGCAGTTCTTC.

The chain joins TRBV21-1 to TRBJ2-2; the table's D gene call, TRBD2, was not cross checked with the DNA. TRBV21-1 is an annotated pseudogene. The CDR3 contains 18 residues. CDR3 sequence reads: CASSSELAGGPNTGELFF. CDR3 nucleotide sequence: TGTGCCAGCAGCAGTGAACTAGCGGGAGGACCGAACACCGGGGAGCTGTTTTTT.

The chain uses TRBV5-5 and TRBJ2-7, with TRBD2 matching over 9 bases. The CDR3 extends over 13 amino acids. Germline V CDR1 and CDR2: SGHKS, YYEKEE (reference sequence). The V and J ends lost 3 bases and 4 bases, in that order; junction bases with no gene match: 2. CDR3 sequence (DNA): TGTGCCAGCAGCTCGGGACTAGCTTACGAGCAGTACTTC. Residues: CASSSGLAYEQYF.

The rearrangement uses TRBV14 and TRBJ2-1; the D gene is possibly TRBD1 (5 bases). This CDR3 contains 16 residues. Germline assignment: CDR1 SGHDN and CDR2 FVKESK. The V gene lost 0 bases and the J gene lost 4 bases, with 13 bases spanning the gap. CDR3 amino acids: CASSQDHGRVYNEQFF. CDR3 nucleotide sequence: TGTGCCAGCAGCCAAGATCACGGCAGGGTGTACAATGAGCAGTTCTTC.

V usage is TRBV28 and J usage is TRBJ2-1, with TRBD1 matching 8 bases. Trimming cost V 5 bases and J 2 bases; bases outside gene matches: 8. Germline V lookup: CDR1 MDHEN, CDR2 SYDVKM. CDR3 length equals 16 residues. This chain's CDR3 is CASSPPDRETYNEQFF. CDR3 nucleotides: TGTGCCAGCAGTCCGCCGGACAGGGAGACCTACAATGAGCAGTTCTTC.

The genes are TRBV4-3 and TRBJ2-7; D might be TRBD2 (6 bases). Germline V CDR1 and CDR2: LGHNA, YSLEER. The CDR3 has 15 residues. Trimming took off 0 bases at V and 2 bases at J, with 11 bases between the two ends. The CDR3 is CASSQDLPGAYEQYF. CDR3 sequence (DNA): TGCGCCAGCAGCCAAGACTTGCCGGGGGCCTACGAGCAGTACTTC.

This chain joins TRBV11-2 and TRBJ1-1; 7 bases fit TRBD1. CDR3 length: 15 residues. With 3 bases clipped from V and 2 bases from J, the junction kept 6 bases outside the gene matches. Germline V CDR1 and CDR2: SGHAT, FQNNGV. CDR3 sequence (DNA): TGTGCCAGCAGCTTGAAGACAGGGCTTAACACTGAAGCTTTCTTT. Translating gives CASSLKTGLNTEAFF.

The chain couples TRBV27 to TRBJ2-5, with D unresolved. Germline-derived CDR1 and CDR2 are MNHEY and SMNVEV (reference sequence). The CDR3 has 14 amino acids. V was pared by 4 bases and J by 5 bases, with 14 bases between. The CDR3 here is CASSSKESRETQYF. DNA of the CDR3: TGTGCCAGCAGTTCCAAAGAATCCAGGGAGACCCAGTACTTC.

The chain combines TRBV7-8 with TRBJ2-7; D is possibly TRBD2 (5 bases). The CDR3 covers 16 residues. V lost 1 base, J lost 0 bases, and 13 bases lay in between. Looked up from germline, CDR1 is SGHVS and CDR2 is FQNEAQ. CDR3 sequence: CASSLVVPSRSYEQYF. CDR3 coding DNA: TGTGCCAGCAGCTTAGTAGTCCCTAGCCGCTCCTACGAGCAGTACTTC. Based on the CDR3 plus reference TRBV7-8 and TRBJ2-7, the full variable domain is GAGVSQSPRYKVAKRGQDVALRCDPISGHVSLFWYQQALGQGPEFLTYFQNEAQLDKSGLPSDRFFAERPEGSVSTLKIQRTQQEDSAVYLCASSLVVPSRSYEQYFGPGTRLTVT.

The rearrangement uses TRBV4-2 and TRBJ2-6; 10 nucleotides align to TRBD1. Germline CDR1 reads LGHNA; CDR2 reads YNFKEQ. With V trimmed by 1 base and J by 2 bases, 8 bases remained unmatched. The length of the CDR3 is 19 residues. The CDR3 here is CASSQVGDRGGTGANVLTF. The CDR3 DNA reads TGTGCCAGCAGCCAAGTTGGGGACAGGGGTGGCACTGGGGCCAACGTCCTGACTTTC.